This TCR beta chain was identified during a study of T cell responses to AZD1222 COVID-19 vaccine. CDR3 length: 15 amino acids. Germline V lookup: CDR1 LNHNV, CDR2 YYDKDF (reference sequence). Trimming left V 3 bases short and J 3 bases short, with 14 bases between. This table comes from immunoSEQ multiplex PCR, and its TCRdb copy is limited to in-frame clones, with some not included. Of about 130,000 clones in the sample, 80% to 90% were seen once. The clonotype was recovered from an adult in good health. This specimen consisted of peripheral blood, obtained on day 0 of AZD1222 vaccination. The chain is built from TRBV15 and TRBJ1-1, with D tentatively TRBD1 (5 bases). The CDR3 sequence: CATSSTYGTDTEAFF. The CDR3 DNA follows: TGTGCCACCAGCAGTACCTACGGGACGGACACTGAAGCTTTCTTT.